This T cell receptor beta chain emerged from a study of Graves' ophthalmopathy and Graves' hyperthyroidism (dated by TCRdb to between 2017 and 2018). In the study overall: Stable hyperthyroidism was defined as no progression to ophthalmopathy within 18 months of follow-up. For independent validation, a separate cohort was made up of 18 to 20 hyperthyroidism patients plus 17 patients who later progressed from hyperthyroidism to ophthalmopathy. In total, some 130 blood samples were TCR-sequenced: 40 to 45 ophthalmopathy, some 75 hyperthyroidism and roughly 17 hyperthyroidism-to-ophthalmopathy patients. To tell Graves' ophthalmopathy apart from Graves' hyperthyroidism, and to predict which patients would progress to ophthalmopathy, the study relied on TCR beta repertoire signatures. In over five hyperthyroidism patients, T-cell repertoires of thyroid tissue and blood were compared. A discovery set of about a hundred patients (about 45 ophthalmopathy, 60 or so stable hyperthyroidism) was enrolled to explore V-J signatures distinguishing ophthalmopathy from hyperthyroidism. After sampling, hyperthyroidism patients received methimazole starting at 30 mg daily, and ophthalmopathy patients received high-dose intravenous methylprednisolone.

The germline V end is reduced by 10 bases and the J end by 9 bases; junction bases left unmatched: 9. The CDR3 goes from the cysteine to the phenylalanine over 13 residues. Here the CDR3 DNA is all that survives: 39 bases in frame from base 1. CDR1 and CDR2 are read off the germline V gene as WSHSY and SAAADI. Patients with hyperthyroidism were aged 18 to 65 years, had been newly diagnosed, and had a disease duration of less than 2 months. Patients with other autoimmune diseases, uncontrolled infections, pregnancy or lactation were excluded. Clinical symptoms, serum thyroxine, TRAb, thyroid ultrasound and orbital computed tomography formed the basis of the diagnosis. Trizol reagent was used to extract the total RNA, and its quality was then checked on an Agilent 2100 Bioanalyzer. TCR beta CDR3 regions were amplified from RNA transcripts for repertoire sequencing. HTBI primers and the Qiagen OneStep RT-PCR kit were used in a first-round RT-PCR, which was followed by a second-round multiplex PCR, size selection and purification. Sequencing of the libraries was carried out on an Illumina HiSeq2000 in paired-end mode with 100 bp reads. Processing in the source paper ran as follows. SOAPnuke was used to process the reads, removing any read that contained adapters or uncalled bases, had a mean Phred below 15, or lacked an exact match to the constant primer or identifier. COPE v1.2.5 was used to merge the high-quality paired reads. Unique nucleotide sequences were defined as clonotypes and aligned to IMGT TRB V, D and J references using MiTCR v1.1. Analysis was restricted to V-J combinations with a frequency above 0.0001, which covered 98% to 99.2% of repertoires. A TCR clonal expansion and chaos score per V-J combination was defined as the ratio of F50 clonal expansion to chaos observed in the TCRdist matrix. Welch's t-statistics and random forest were used to reduce the features to 10 to 15 V-J combinations, which were then used as input to a naive Bayes classifier. Thyroid-blood repertoire similarity was quantified with the Morisita-Horn index. The raw public data were reprocessed by TCRdb itself: fastp quality trimming at Q25, MiXCR clonotype calling, in-frame beta chains only. One record per CDR3 amino acid sequence lists the most common genes and DNA. V and J calls and clone size were set by TCRdb, not the authors. In this sample the table shows around 1,200,000 distinct CDR3 sequences, 35% to 45% of which occur a single time. 8.5% to 14% of the sample is held by the ten biggest clonotypes.

This clonotype showed up many times. The antigen this receptor binds is unknown. The input lacks base qualities; no much larger clone sits a single base away. General findings and caveats noted by the study authors: Sample size was not predetermined statistically, and investigators were not blinded to group allocation. In cross-validation, the 13-signature model distinguished ophthalmopathy from stable hyperthyroidism with 85% to 90% sensitivity and around 82% specificity, and in the test set the corresponding values were 80% and 75%. Most expanded thyroid clonotypes with frequency above 0.001 were also detected in blood, suggesting blood repertoires may reflect the thyroid immune response. In validation, the model predicted ophthalmopathy progression with about 71% sensitivity and approximately 72% specificity; roughly 11 predicted patients were CT-confirmed with GO in a median of 6.5 months.

The specimen was peripheral blood or thyroid tissue (not recorded which). This TCR came from an adult man with Graves' hyperthyroidism. Recombination joined TRBV10-2 with TRBJ1-6, and 7 junctional nucleotides match TRBD1. The sequenced DNA: TGCGCCACCACCGGGACAGACTCTTCACCCCTCCACTTT. Its product reads: CATTGTDSSPLHF.